This T cell receptor (beta chain) was identified in a study of blood T cell repertoires in COVID-19. Study at large: The samples span acute and convalescent COVID-19 from the United States, Italy and Spain. T cells, B-cell-depleted T cells, or PBMCs provided the cDNA or gDNA that served as material.

The count of this clone is one. In the authors' methods: Reference gene primers were amplified, and this amplification served to estimate nucleated cell counts. Clones were sequenced by immunoSEQ multiplex PCR, and TCRdb holds only the in-frame ones, with some missing. V and J calls and clone size are copied from that table; D and trimming were computed from the DNA. The table lists 50,000 to 65,000 clones, around 84% of them singletons. V was clipped by 1 base and J by 2 bases; unmatched bases: 2. This CDR3 contains 16 residues. CDR1 is SGHTA, CDR2 FQGTGA, per germline. This receptor was taken from a man aged 50 to 59 with active COVID-19. This sequence joins TRBV7-3 and TRBJ2-3, with 11 bases identical to TRBD1. The material sequenced was peripheral blood. CDR3 DNA: TGTGCCAGCAGCTTAATTGGACAGGGGGCCACAGATACGCAGTATTTT. This codes for CASSLIGQGATDTQYF.